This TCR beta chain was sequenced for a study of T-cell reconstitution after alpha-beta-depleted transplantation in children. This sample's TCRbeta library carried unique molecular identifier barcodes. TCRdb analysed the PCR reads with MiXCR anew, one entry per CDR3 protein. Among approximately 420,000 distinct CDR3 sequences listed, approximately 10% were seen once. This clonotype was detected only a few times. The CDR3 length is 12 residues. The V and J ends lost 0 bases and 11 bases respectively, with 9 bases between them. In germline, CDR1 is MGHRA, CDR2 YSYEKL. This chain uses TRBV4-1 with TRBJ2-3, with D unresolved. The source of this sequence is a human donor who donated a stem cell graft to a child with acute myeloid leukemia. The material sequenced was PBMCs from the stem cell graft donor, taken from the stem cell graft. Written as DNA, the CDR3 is TGCGCCAGCAGCCAAGATTTCATTAGGCAGTATTTT. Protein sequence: CASSQDFIRQYF.